This T cell receptor beta chain was captured by sequencing in a study of T cell responses to AZD1222 COVID-19 vaccine (dated by TCRdb to about 2021). With respect to the entire study: AZD1222 recipients whose second dose came at about 4 weeks and those whose second dose came at about 12 weeks were combined into one group, since spike-specific TCR depth and breadth did not differ between the two schedules. Trial participants were enrolled by age into subgroups of 18-55, 56-69 and 70-plus years, and roughly 160, 29 and 62 TCR-sequenced participants, respectively, were included in these subgroups. TCR sequencing was performed for 230 to 250 trial participants, of whom 200 to 220 were given two doses of AZD1222 and about 25 were given two doses of MenACWY control vaccine. On the study overall, not on this receptor specifically: The vaccine-associated CD4 TCRs covered the entire spike protein, and the dominant responses fell in regions 160-218 and 743-854. Conclusions about previously exposed vaccinees are limited because only a handful of AZD1222 recipients were SARS-CoV-2 seropositive at baseline. Epitopes outside the regions mutated in the B.1.351 and B.1.1.7 variants were reportedly recognized by nearly half of the unique spike-specific TCRs. The 56-69-year group was small, and its depth increase did not reach significance, likely because of low power. Participants were mostly white British and included more females than males, and it was suggested by the authors that clonal diversity may have been underestimated. Because no day 14 peak-response samples were available, repertoires were characterized only after the peak T cell response. Spike-specific TCR breadth and depth rose significantly after two AZD1222 doses compared with day 0 and with MenACWY recipients.

This specimen's time point label, per the study, means: baseline before first vaccination. Samples from vaccinated people were obtained from the UK trials COV001 and COV002, which included a single-blind randomized controlled phase 2/3 trial of AZD1222 (ChAdOx1 nCoV-19) in healthy adults. For TCRbeta chain sequencing, PBMC samples from trial participants were taken at day 0 and at day 28 after the second dose. On this clone itself: The antigen it recognizes is unknown. No much larger clonotype is one base removed from it; base qualities were not supplied.

The CDR3 regions of human TCRbeta chains were analyzed by immunosequencing. Per the authors' processing: Repertoire TCRs were checked for matches against a reference library of SARS-CoV-2-specific TCRs that had been generated using the MIRA antigen-specificity platform. Breadth was defined as the fraction of unique TCRs that were SARS-CoV-2-associated. Depth was defined as the fraction of total T cells that were SARS-CoV-2-associated. Each spike-specific TCR was assigned to its reactive spike region and to a CD4 or CD8 class using the MIRA data. Log10-transformed breadth and depth values were compared by one-way ANOVA with Sidak's multiple comparisons tests. The table comes from immuneACCESS by way of TCRdb, which keeps in-frame sequences with V and J called. Part of the clones is missing from these tables; in studies checked, under half for an unresolved V gene and the rest for unknown reasons. From that table come the V and J calls and clone size; the DNA was used to work out D and trimming. The sample table holds more than 95,000 clones, of which less than 90% were seen once. The ten largest clones add up to 4% to 5.5% of the sample.

The source of this sequence is an adult in good health. This material consisted of peripheral blood, taken on day 0 of AZD1222 vaccination.

The base sequence is TGTGCCAGCAGTTCGACTAGCGGGACCGAATACGAGCAGTACTTC. Its product reads: CASSSTSGTEYEQYF. The chain was built from TRBV27 and TRBJ2-7, and TRBD2 matches 11 of the central bases. Trimming accounts for 4 bases at V and 4 bases at J, while the number of junction bases matched to no gene is 6. The CDR3, from cysteine to phenylalanine, totals 15 residues. Only the CDR3 region is kept as DNA, spanning 45 bases read in frame from base 1. The germline V gene (reference sequence) gives CDR1 as MNHEY and CDR2 as SMNVEV.